Below, 29 T cell receptor beta chains from the same sample are listed, as sequenced in a study of long-term antiretroviral therapy in people with HIV. Version v3.0 of the immunoSEQ assay ran at survey level. Assay used: immunoSEQ multiplex PCR; TCRdb lists only in-frame clones, some missing. The sample shows approximately 31,000 clones, more than 95% of them seen only once. This sample comprised unsorted PBMCs, obtained 6.9 years after starting antiretroviral therapy. Source of these receptors: a man aged 30 to 39 with HIV.

This chain uses TRBV4-2 with TRBJ2-6, with a tentative D call TRBD2 (6 bases). The CDR3 runs to 16 residues. V lost 7 bases and J lost 3, with 16 bases in between. Germline CDR1 is LGHNA and CDR2 is YNFKEQ. This CDR3 reads CASKGGERIGANVLTF. The CDR3 DNA reads as TGTGCCAGCAAAGGAGGGGAACGAATTGGGGCCAACGTCCTGACTTTC.

The chain combines TRBV7-2 with TRBJ2-7, with D tentatively TRBD2 (6 bases). The germline V gene encodes CDR1 SGHTA and CDR2 FQGNSA. The CDR3 loop spans 16 amino acids. The V and J ends lost 5 bases and 2 bases respectively, with 19 bases between them. As DNA, the CDR3 is TGTGCCAGCAGCCTTCGGGGGACGCCGATTCCCTACGAGCAGTACTTC. It encodes CASSLRGTPIPYEQYF. Variable domain in full (rest from reference TRBV7-2 and TRBJ2-7): GAGVSQSPSNKVTEKGKDVELRCDPISGHTALYWYRQSLGQGLEFLIYFQGNSAPDKSGLPSDRFSAERTGGSVSTLTIQRTQQEDSAVYLCASSLRGTPIPYEQYFGPGTRLTVT.

The V and J genes are TRBV5-6 and TRBJ1-5; TRBD1 aligns across 8 bases. Germline lookup yields CDR1 SGHDT and CDR2 YYEEEE. CDR3 size: 15 residues. The V and J ends lost 0 bases and 9 bases, in that order; junction bases with no gene match: 8. The CDR3, as DNA: TGTGCCAGCAGCTTGGGGGGCTCAGGGGGCGGGCCCCAGCATTTT. Translating gives CASSLGGSGGGPQHF.

The J gene is TRBJ2-1, the V gene TRBV5-4; possibly TRBD2 for D (5 bases). CDR3 size: 13 residues. CDR1 and CDR2 from the germline V gene are SGHNT and YYREEE (reference sequence). Trimming stripped 1 base from V and 10 bases from J, with 12 bases between. CDR3 nucleotide sequence: TGTGCCAGCAGCTTGTCGTCGGGGAGAGAGCAGTTCTTC. It specifies CASSLSSGREQFF.

The chain combines TRBV27 with TRBJ1-6; D unclear. The V and J ends lost 7 bases and 7 bases respectively, with 11 bases between them. Germline CDR1 reads MNHEY; CDR2 reads SMNVEV (reference sequence). The CDR3 has 13 amino acids. CDR3 loop: CASTVRANSPLHF. The CDR3, as DNA: TGTGCCAGCACCGTCCGAGCGAATTCACCCCTCCACTTT.

The DNA of the CDR3 is TGTGCCAGCAGCGATGGGACAGGTGTACCCTACGAGCAGTACTTC. It translates to CASSDGTGVPYEQYF. V gene TRBV7-9 combines with J gene TRBJ2-7, with 8 positions matching TRBD1. Germline V lookup: CDR1 SEHNR, CDR2 FQNEAQ (reference sequence). The CDR3 is made up of 15 amino acids. Losses at the gene ends were 5 bases for V and 2 bases for J; bases not matched to a gene: 8.

The V call is TRBV5-4, the J call TRBJ2-5; TRBD1 agrees at 7 bases. The CDR3 extends over 16 amino acids. The germline gives CDR1 SGHNT, CDR2 YYREEE (reference sequence). V lost 4 bases and J lost 2; bases outside the gene matches: 11. The CDR3 region has the DNA TGTGCCAGCAGCGGCAGGACAGGATCTGGACAAGAGACCCAGTACTTC. Translating it yields CASSGRTGSGQETQYF.

The chain couples TRBV6-5 to TRBJ1-4; D is perhaps TRBD1 (6 bases). V gave up 6 bases and J gave up 5 bases, with 10 bases separating them. CDR1 is MNHEY and CDR2 is SVGAGI in the germline V gene. This CDR3 spans 13 amino acids. The CDR3 here is CASSNRVNEKLFF. The CDR3 nucleotides read TGTGCCAGCAGCAACAGGGTGAATGAAAAACTGTTTTTT.

The V gene is TRBV19, the J gene TRBJ2-7; 7 bases map to TRBD2. The ends lost 4 bases at V and 1 base at J; junction bases unmatched: 4. The CDR3 extends over 14 amino acids. Looked up from germline, CDR1 is LNHDA and CDR2 is SQIVND (reference sequence). The CDR3 is CASSKTSLSYEQYF. The CDR3 DNA follows: TGTGCCAGTAGTAAGACTAGCCTTTCCTACGAGCAGTACTTC. Full variable domain (missing parts from reference TRBV19 and TRBJ2-7): DGGITQSPKYLFRKEGQNVTLSCEQNLNHDAMYWYRQDPGQGLRLIYYSQIVNDFQKGDIAEGYSVSREKKESFPLTVTSAQKNPTAFYLCASSKTSLSYEQYFGPGTRLTVT.

The V and J genes are TRBV6-6 and TRBJ2-3; D is uncertain. The CDR3 is 12 amino acids. Germline CDR1 and CDR2: MNHNY and SVGAGI (reference sequence). V was clipped by 7 bases and J by 3 bases, with 8 bases between them. CDR3: CASNQGTDTQYF. CDR3 bases: TGTGCCAGCAACCAAGGGACAGATACGCAGTATTTT.

The rearrangement joins TRBV6-1 to TRBJ2-3; D uncertain. This CDR3 region has 11 residues. Trimming removed 5 bases at V and 5 bases at J, with 5 bases between. Germline V lookup: CDR1 MNHNS, CDR2 SASEGT. The CDR3 nucleotides are TGTGCCAGCAGTACCGTAGATACGCAGTATTTT. This gives the protein CASSTVDTQYF.

The gene calls are TRBV9 and TRBJ1-1; no clear D gene. The CDR3 consists of 15 residues. CDR1 is SGDLS, CDR2 YYNGEE, per germline. V was pared by 4 bases and J by 4 bases, with 17 bases between. The CDR3 here is CASSPRAWQITEAFF. The CDR3 DNA reads TGTGCCAGCAGCCCCCGCGCCTGGCAGATCACTGAAGCTTTCTTT.

J is TRBJ2-5 and V is TRBV27; D is uncertain. This CDR3 is 13 amino acids long. With 3 bases removed from V and 5 bases from J, the gap between germline ends came to 10 bases. Per the germline V gene, CDR1 is MNHEY and CDR2 is SMNVEV (reference sequence). The CDR3 DNA sequence: TGTGCCAGCAGTTTCGTCTCGGCCGAGACCCAGTACTTC. It specifies CASSFVSAETQYF.

This chain uses TRBV10-3 with TRBJ2-1; TRBD2 agrees at 8 bases. The CDR3 loop spans 14 amino acids. V lost 4 bases, J lost 6 bases, and 5 bases stayed unmatched. Germline V CDR1 and CDR2: ENHRY, SYGVKD. The CDR3 spells CAISVGTRANEQFF. Here the CDR3 DNA reads TGTGCCATCAGTGTAGGGACTAGGGCCAATGAGCAGTTCTTC.

Here the CDR3 DNA reads TGTGCCAGCAGCCACCCTAGGGACGTCGGAGTCTACGAGCAGTACTTC. This translates into CASSHPRDVGVYEQYF. The chain carries TRBV4-2 and TRBJ2-7; D tentatively fits TRBD1 or TRBD2 (5 bases each). The CDR3 length is 16 residues. In germline, CDR1 is LGHNA, CDR2 YNFKEQ. V dropped 3 bases and J dropped 3 bases, with 18 bases sitting between them.

V is TRBV6-1 and J is TRBJ2-1; 9 bases match TRBD1. Germline CDR1 is MNHNS and CDR2 is SASEGT. V lost 8 bases, J lost 3 bases, and 2 bases stayed unmatched. The CDR3 totals 13 residues. CDR3 sequence: CASRDRDYNEQFF. DNA for the CDR3: TGTGCCAGCCGGGACAGGGACTACAATGAGCAGTTCTTC.

The chain combines TRBV4-1 with TRBJ1-1; D unresolved. The germline V and J ends were trimmed by 1 base and 8 bases, with 11 bases remaining between them. The CDR3 length is 13 residues. CDR1 and CDR2 from the germline V gene are MGHRA and YSYEKL. The CDR3 here is CASSQGADGEAFF. CDR3 coding DNA: TGCGCCAGCAGCCAAGGAGCGGACGGGGAAGCTTTCTTT.

This rearrangement joins TRBV5-6 to TRBJ1-1; no clear D. The ends were cut back, 5 bases at V and 1 base at J, with 18 bases in the middle. The germline V gene encodes CDR1 SGHDT and CDR2 YYEEEE. The CDR3 extends over 16 amino acids. CDR3 residues: CASSYVPFKGNTEAFF. The DNA of the CDR3 is TGTGCCAGCAGTTATGTCCCCTTCAAGGGGAACACTGAAGCTTTCTTT.

The rearrangement links TRBV4-3 to TRBJ2-7, with D hard to call. The CDR3 has 13 amino acids. Germline V gene data show CDR1 as LGHNA and CDR2 as YSLEER. The ends were cut back, 1 base at V and 6 bases at J, with 10 bases in the middle. CDR3 nucleotides: TGCGCCAGCAGCCAAGCTCCCTTCCGCGAGCAGTACTTC. Protein sequence: CASSQAPFREQYF.

In this sample, this clone turned up once. J is TRBJ1-5 and V is TRBV4-1, with D perhaps matching TRBD1 (5 bases). The CDR3 extends over 15 amino acids. The germline V and J ends were trimmed by 3 bases and 1 base, with 10 bases remaining between them. The germline gives CDR1 MGHRA, CDR2 YSYEKL. The CDR3 region has the DNA TGCGCCAGCAGCCATAGACAGAACAGCAATCAGCCCCAGCATTTT. Residues: CASSHRQNSNQPQHF.

The chain employs TRBV7-9 and TRBJ2-1, with D perhaps TRBD1 or TRBD2 (6 bases each). The ends were cut back, 1 base at V and 4 bases at J, with 11 bases in the middle. This CDR3 is built from 15 residues. Germline CDR1 reads SEHNR; CDR2 reads FQNEAQ (reference sequence). The CDR3 sequence: CASSLVGGNYNEQFF. The CDR3 nucleotides read TGTGCCAGCAGCTTAGTAGGGGGGAATTACAATGAGCAGTTCTTC.

The rearrangement joins TRBV11-2 to TRBJ2-7; D gene ambiguous. This CDR3 contains 13 residues. CDR1 and CDR2 from the germline V gene are SGHAT and FQNNGV. The germline V and J ends were trimmed by 3 bases and 0 bases, with 6 bases remaining between them. This chain's CDR3 is CASSFRSSYEQYF. The CDR3 DNA reads as TGTGCCAGCAGCTTTCGTAGCTCCTACGAGCAGTACTTC.

CDR3: CASQPIDLTENTEAFF. The CDR3 DNA reads TGTGCCAGTCAACCGATCGACTTAACGGAGAACACTGAAGCTTTCTTT. The rearrangement links TRBV27 to TRBJ1-1; D is undetermined. The ends were cut back, 9 bases at V and 1 base at J, with 21 bases in the middle. The CDR3 consists of 16 residues. In germline, CDR1 is MNHEY, CDR2 SMNVEV (reference sequence).

V is TRBV15 and J is TRBJ1-4, with 9 bases fitting TRBD1. CDR1 LNHNV and CDR2 YYDKDF come from the germline V gene (reference sequence). The J segment lost 0 bases and the V segment lost 0 bases, leaving 5 bases of the junction unmatched. This CDR3 region has 18 residues. The CDR3 sequence is CATSRDLGQGATNEKLFF. In DNA form, the CDR3 reads TGTGCCACCAGCAGAGATCTGGGACAGGGAGCAACTAATGAAAAACTGTTTTTT.

In its sample, this clone was seen once. The J gene is TRBJ2-5, the V gene TRBV7-9, with a tentative D call TRBD1 (5 bases). Looked up from germline, CDR1 is SEHNR and CDR2 is FQNEAQ (reference sequence). The CDR3 length is 14 residues. V shed 3 bases and J shed 2 bases, with 10 bases lying between them. CDR3 region: CASSFSQAQETQYF. For the CDR3, the DNA is TGTGCCAGCAGCTTTTCACAGGCACAAGAGACCCAGTACTTC.

This clone was found once. The chain recombines TRBV10-1 with TRBJ2-7; 9 nucleotides line up with TRBD1. The CDR3 extends over 14 amino acids. CDR1 is WNHNN and CDR2 is SYGVQD in the germline V gene (reference sequence). Trimming cost V 9 bases and J 7 bases; bases outside gene matches: 13. The chain's CDR3 is CARLLQGAGGEQYF. For the CDR3, the DNA is TGCGCCAGACTTTTACAGGGGGCAGGAGGAGAGCAGTACTTC.

The chain joins TRBV30 to TRBJ2-7; no clear D. Germline V gives CDR1 GTSNPN, CDR2 SVGIG (reference sequence). The CDR3 extends over 12 amino acids. Trimming cost V 0 bases and J 7 bases, with 10 bases left between them. The CDR3 is CAWSVSQLEQYF. The CDR3 DNA follows: TGTGCCTGGAGTGTATCTCAGTTGGAGCAGTACTTC.

The V call is TRBV20-1, the J call TRBJ2-5; 7 bases match TRBD2. J lost 5 bases, V lost 6 bases, and 3 bases had no gene match. Germline V gene lookup returns CDR1 DFQATT and CDR2 SNEGSKA (reference sequence). The CDR3 is made up of 11 amino acids. CDR3 sequence: CSARGGETQYF. Written as DNA, the CDR3 is TGCAGTGCCCGGGGAGGGGAGACCCAGTACTTC.

The rearrangement uses TRBV16 and TRBJ1-2, with D unclear. Trimming shortened V by 2 bases and J by 6 bases, and 13 bases separated the two germline ends. CDR1 is KGHSY, CDR2 FQNENV, per germline. CDR3 size: 14 residues. CDR3 DNA: TGTGCCAGCAGCCAAAACCTAGCCGCCAATGGCTACACCTTC. It translates to CASSQNLAANGYTF.